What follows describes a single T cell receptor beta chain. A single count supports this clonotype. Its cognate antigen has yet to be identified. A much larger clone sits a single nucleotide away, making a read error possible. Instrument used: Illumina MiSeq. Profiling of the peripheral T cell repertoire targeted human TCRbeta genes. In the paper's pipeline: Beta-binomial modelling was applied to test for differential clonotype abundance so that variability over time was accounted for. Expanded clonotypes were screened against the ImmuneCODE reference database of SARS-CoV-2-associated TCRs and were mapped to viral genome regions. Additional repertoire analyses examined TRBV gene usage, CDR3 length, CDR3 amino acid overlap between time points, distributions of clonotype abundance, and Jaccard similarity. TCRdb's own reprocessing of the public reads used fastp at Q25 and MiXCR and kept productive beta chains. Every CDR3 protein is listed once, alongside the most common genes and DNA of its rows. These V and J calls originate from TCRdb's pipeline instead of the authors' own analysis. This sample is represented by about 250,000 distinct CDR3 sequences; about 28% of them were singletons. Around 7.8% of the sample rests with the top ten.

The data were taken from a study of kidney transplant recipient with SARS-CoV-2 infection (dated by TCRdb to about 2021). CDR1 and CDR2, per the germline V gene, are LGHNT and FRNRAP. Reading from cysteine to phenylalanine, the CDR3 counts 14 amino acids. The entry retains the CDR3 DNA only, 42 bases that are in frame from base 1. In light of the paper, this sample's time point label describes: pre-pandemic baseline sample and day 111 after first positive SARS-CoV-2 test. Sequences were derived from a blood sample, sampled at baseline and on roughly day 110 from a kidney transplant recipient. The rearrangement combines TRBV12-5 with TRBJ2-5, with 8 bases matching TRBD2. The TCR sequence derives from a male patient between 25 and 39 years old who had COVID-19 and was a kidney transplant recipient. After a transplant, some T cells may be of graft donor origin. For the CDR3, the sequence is CASGAGGAPGTQHF. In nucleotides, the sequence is TGTGCTAGTGGCGCGGGGGGTGCACCTGGGACCCAGCACTTC.